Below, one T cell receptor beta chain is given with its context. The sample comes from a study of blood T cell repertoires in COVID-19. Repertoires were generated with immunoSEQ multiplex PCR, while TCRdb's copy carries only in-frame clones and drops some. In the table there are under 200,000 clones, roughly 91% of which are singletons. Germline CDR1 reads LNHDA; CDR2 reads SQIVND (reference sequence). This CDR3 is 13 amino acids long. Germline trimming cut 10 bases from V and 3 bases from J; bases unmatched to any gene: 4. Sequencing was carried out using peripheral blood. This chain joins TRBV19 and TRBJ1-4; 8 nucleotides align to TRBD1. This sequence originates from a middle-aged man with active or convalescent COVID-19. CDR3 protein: CATKTGANEKLFF. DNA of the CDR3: TGTGCCACCAAGACAGGGGCTAATGAAAAACTGTTTTTT.